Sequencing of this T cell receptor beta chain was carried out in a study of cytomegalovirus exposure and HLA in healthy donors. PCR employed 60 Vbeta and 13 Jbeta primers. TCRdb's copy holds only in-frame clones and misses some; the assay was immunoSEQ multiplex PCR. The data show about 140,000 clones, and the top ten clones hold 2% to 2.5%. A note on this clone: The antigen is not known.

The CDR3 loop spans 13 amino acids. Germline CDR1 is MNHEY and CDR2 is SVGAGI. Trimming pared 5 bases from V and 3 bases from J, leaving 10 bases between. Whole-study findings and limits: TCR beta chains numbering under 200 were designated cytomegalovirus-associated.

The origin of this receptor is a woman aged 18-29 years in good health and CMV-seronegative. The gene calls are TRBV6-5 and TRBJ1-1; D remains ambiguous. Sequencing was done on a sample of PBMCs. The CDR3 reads CASSIQFYTEAFF. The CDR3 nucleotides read TGTGCCAGCAGTATTCAGTTTTACACTGAAGCTTTCTTT.